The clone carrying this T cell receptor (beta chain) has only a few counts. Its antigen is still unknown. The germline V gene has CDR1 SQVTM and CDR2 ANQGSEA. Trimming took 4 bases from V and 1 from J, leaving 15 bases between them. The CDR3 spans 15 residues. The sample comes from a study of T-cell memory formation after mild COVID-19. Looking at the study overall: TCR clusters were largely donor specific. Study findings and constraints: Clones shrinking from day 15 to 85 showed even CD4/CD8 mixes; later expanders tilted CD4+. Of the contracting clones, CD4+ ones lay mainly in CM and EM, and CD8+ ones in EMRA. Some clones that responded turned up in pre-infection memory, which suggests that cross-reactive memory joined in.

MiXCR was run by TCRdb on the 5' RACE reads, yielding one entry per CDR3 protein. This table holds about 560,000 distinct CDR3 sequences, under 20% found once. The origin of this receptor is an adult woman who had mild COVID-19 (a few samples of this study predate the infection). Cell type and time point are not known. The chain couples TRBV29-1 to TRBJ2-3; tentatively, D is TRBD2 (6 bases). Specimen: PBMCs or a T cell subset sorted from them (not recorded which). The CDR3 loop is CSVASDSGGTDTQYF. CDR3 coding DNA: TGCAGCGTTGCTAGCGACTCGGGGGGCACAGATACGCAGTATTTT.